These 16 T cell receptor beta chains originate from one sample sequenced in a study of cytotoxic CD8 clonotypes in ibrutinib-treated CLL (TCRdb year 2021). To prepare the library, the immunoSEQ multiplex PCR assay was applied. The table comes from immuneACCESS by way of TCRdb, which keeps in-frame sequences with V and J called. Part of the clones is missing from these tables; in studies checked, under half for an unresolved V gene and the rest for unknown reasons. This sample gives about 130,000 clones in total; over 60% of them show up just once. The ten largest make up around 13% of the sample. The time point label here, explained by the study, means: approximately 11 months on ibrutinib. Sequencing was performed on PBMCs, taken after 12 months of ibrutinib treatment. The receptor source for this set is a human donor with chronic lymphocytic leukemia.

V and J are TRBV6-1 and TRBJ1-5, with D perhaps TRBD1 (6 bases). Germline V lookup: CDR1 MNHNS, CDR2 SASEGT. CDR3 length: 14 residues. The V end lost 4 bases, the J end lost 6 bases, and 13 bases lay between the germline ends. CDR3 sequence: CASSATGIPQPQHF. The CDR3 coding sequence is TGTGCCAGCAGTGCTACAGGGATACCTCAGCCCCAGCATTTT.

This chain joins TRBV6-5 and TRBJ2-1, with TRBD2 matching 10 bases. Losses at the gene ends were 2 bases for V and 6 bases for J; bases not matched to a gene: 4. Germline V gene lookup returns CDR1 MNHEY and CDR2 SVGAGI. This CDR3 contains 15 residues. CDR3 sequence (DNA): TGTGCCAGCAGTTACGTGAGACTAGCGGGCAATGAGCAGTTCTTC. This gives the protein CASSYVRLAGNEQFF.

The rearrangement joins TRBV2 to TRBJ1-1, with a weak D call TRBD1 (5 bases). The CDR3 consists of 13 residues. Germline V gives CDR1 SNHLY, CDR2 FYNNEI. V was pared by 2 bases and J by 7 bases, with 11 bases between. CDR3 in amino acids: CASSEQRTLEAFF. The CDR3 DNA reads as TGTGCCAGCAGTGAACAAAGGACACTTGAAGCTTTCTTT. The whole variable domain, remainder taken from reference TRBV2 and TRBJ1-1, is EPEVTQTPSHQVTQMGQEVILRCVPISNHLYFYWYRQILGQKVEFLVSFYNNEISEKSEIFDDQFSVERPDGSNFTLKIRSTKLEDSAMYFCASSEQRTLEAFFGQGTRLTVV.

The chain employs TRBV5-1 and TRBJ1-5, with a possible D match to TRBD1 (5 bases). Germline loops: CDR1 SGHRS, CDR2 YFSETQ. This CDR3 spans 17 amino acids. V dropped 0 bases and J dropped 6 bases, with 19 bases sitting between them. CDR3: CASSLDPRGLSPQPQHF. The DNA for the CDR3 is TGCGCCAGCAGCTTGGACCCCCGGGGCCTTTCTCCTCAGCCCCAGCATTTT.

The J gene is TRBJ2-1, the V gene TRBV27; D is possibly TRBD1 (6 bases). Looked up from germline, CDR1 is MNHEY and CDR2 is SMNVEV (reference sequence). This CDR3 is 15 amino acids long. Trimming took 6 bases from V and 7 from J, leaving 19 bases between them. The CDR3 reads CASRHRDTTPNEQFF. CDR3 sequence (DNA): TGTGCCAGCAGGCACCGGGACACCACCCCTAATGAGCAGTTCTTC.

The V gene is TRBV27, the J gene TRBJ1-2; the D is unclear. V was shortened by 8 bases and J by 5 bases, with 12 bases between the two germline ends. Per germline, CDR1 MNHEY and CDR2 SMNVEV (reference sequence). This CDR3 spans 12 amino acids. Here the CDR3 DNA reads TGTGCCAGCGGACTTGGGGTATATGGCTACACCTTC. Residues: CASGLGVYGYTF.

V and J are TRBV5-6 and TRBJ2-7; 10 bases line up with TRBD2. This CDR3 contains 15 residues. The germline V gene has CDR1 SGHDT and CDR2 YYEEEE. Losses at the gene ends were 4 bases for V and 3 bases for J; bases not matched to a gene: 7. The CDR3 here is CASSPQLAGRYEQYF. The CDR3 DNA reads TGTGCCAGCAGCCCTCAACTAGCGGGACGCTACGAGCAGTACTTC.

The CDR3 nucleotides are TGTGCCAGCAGCCCGGGGGGGGCTACCTCCTACGAGCAGTACTTC. It translates to CASSPGGATSYEQYF. V usage is TRBV7-2 and J usage is TRBJ2-7; TRBD2 aligns across 8 bases. CDR1 is SGHTA, CDR2 FQGNSA, per germline. The CDR3 totals 15 residues. V was clipped by 5 bases and J by 0 bases; unmatched bases: 6.

This chain uses TRBV6-5 with TRBJ2-7; weak D call: TRBD1 (5 bases). With 7 bases removed from V and 4 bases from J, the gap between germline ends came to 5 bases. Germline loops: CDR1 MNHEY, CDR2 SVGAGI. The CDR3 length is 10 residues. The CDR3: CASKGYEQYF. Written as DNA, the CDR3 is TGTGCCAGCAAGGGGTACGAGCAGTACTTC.

The gene calls are TRBV5-5 and TRBJ2-7, with 11 bases identical to TRBD2. CDR1 and CDR2 (germline): SGHKS, YYEKEE (reference sequence). Trimming removed 2 bases from V and 5 bases from J; junction bases left unmatched: 6. CDR3 length equals 15 residues. CDR3 DNA sequence: TGTGCCAGCAGCTTACCGGGACTAGCGGCCCACGAGCAGTACTTC. As protein: CASSLPGLAAHEQYF.

The rearrangement links TRBV29-1 to TRBJ1-2; TRBD1 matches at 7 bases. CDR3 size: 15 residues. Germline trimming cut 5 bases from V and 8 bases from J; bases unmatched to any gene: 17. Germline loops: CDR1 SQVTM, CDR2 ANQGSEA. CDR3 protein: CSVQLQGVLAGGYTF. CDR3 in DNA: TGCAGCGTTCAGCTGCAGGGGGTCTTAGCGGGCGGCTACACCTTC.

The chain employs TRBV4-2 and TRBJ1-3; 8 bases fit TRBD1. The CDR3 loop spans 18 amino acids. CDR1 is LGHNA, CDR2 YNFKEQ, per germline. The ends lost 3 bases at V and 2 bases at J; junction bases unmatched: 12. CDR3 in amino acids: CASSQTRQGKRPGNTIYF. DNA of the CDR3: TGTGCCAGCAGCCAGACCAGACAGGGGAAGAGGCCTGGAAACACCATATATTTT.

J is TRBJ1-1 and V is TRBV5-4; D is perhaps TRBD1 (6 bases). The CDR3 consists of 15 residues. With 4 bases removed from V and 5 bases from J, the gap between germline ends came to 18 bases. CDR1 and CDR2 (germline): SGHNT, YYREEE (reference sequence). CDR3 protein: CASSPSAGEVTEAFF. The DNA for the CDR3 is TGTGCCAGCAGCCCCTCGGCAGGGGAGGTAACTGAAGCTTTCTTT.

The rearrangement uses TRBV25-1 and TRBJ2-1; D is ambiguous. The CDR3 has 15 amino acids. The V gene's germline CDR1 is MGHDK and CDR2 SYGVNS. Trimming took off 3 bases at V and 4 bases at J, with 13 bases between the two ends. CDR3 nucleotide sequence: TGTGCCAGCAGTGACCCTACTTTGCCTTACAATGAGCAGTTCTTC. Translated: CASSDPTLPYNEQFF.

The chain is built from TRBV7-6 and TRBJ1-2; 7 nucleotides agree with TRBD1. CDR1 is SGHVS and CDR2 is FNYEAQ in the germline V gene. This CDR3 has 13 amino acids. Germline trimming cut 6 bases from V and 3 bases from J; bases unmatched to any gene: 4. The CDR3 DNA reads TGTGCCAGCAGTTTTCAGGGGGACTATGGCTACACCTTC. This codes for CASSFQGDYGYTF. The complete variable domain, with remaining parts taken from reference TRBV7-6 and TRBJ1-2, reads GAGVSQSPRYKVTKRGQDVALRCDPISGHVSLYWYRQALGQGPEFLTYFNYEAQQDKSGLPNDRFSAERPEGSISTLTIQRTEQRDSAMYRCASSFQGDYGYTFGSGTRLTVV.

This clone showed up just once. The V call is TRBV6-5, the J call TRBJ2-1; tentative D call: TRBD2 (5 bases). The CDR3 extends over 14 amino acids. CDR1 and CDR2 (germline): MNHEY, SVGAGI. Trimming pared 3 bases from V and 4 bases from J, leaving 10 bases between. The CDR3 nucleotides read TGTGCCAGCAGTTATATACGGACTTACAATGAGCAGTTCTTC. Amino acids: CASSYIRTYNEQFF.